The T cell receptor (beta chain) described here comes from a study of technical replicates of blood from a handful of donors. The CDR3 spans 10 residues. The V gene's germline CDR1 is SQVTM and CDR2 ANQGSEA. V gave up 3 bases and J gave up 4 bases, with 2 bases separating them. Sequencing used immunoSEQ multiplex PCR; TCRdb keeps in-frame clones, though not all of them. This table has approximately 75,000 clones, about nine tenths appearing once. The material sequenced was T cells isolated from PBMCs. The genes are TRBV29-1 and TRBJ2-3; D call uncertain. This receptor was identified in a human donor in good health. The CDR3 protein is CSVDSDTQYF. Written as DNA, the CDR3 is TGCAGCGTTGACTCAGATACGCAGTATTTT.